One and the same sample provided the 24 T cell receptor beta chains below, sequenced in a study of cytomegalovirus exposure and HLA in healthy donors. The data were produced by immunoSEQ multiplex PCR, yet TCRdb's version contains in-frame clones alone and is incomplete. The table has over 100,000 clones, roughly 89% seen once; the top ten hold about 3%. Sequenced input: PBMCs. These receptors originate from a man aged 25 to 40 in good health and CMV-seronegative.

There are a few counts of this clone. The V and J genes are TRBV28 and TRBJ2-7, with a weak D call TRBD1 (6 bases). The CDR3 sequence is 12 residues long. V gave up 6 bases and J gave up 3 bases, with 9 bases separating them. Germline lookup yields CDR1 MDHEN and CDR2 SYDVKM. The CDR3 is CASRLTGYEQYF. In DNA form, the CDR3 reads TGTGCCAGCAGACTGACAGGCTACGAGCAGTACTTC.

The J gene is TRBJ1-1, the V gene TRBV10-3; D may be TRBD1 (6 bases). V was cut by 1 base and J by 2 bases, with 11 bases left in between. Germline V gives CDR1 ENHRY, CDR2 SYGVKD. The CDR3 loop spans 15 amino acids. The CDR3 loop is CAISEYGGGNTEAFF. The CDR3 region has the DNA TGTGCCATCAGTGAGTATGGGGGCGGAAACACTGAAGCTTTCTTT.

The rearrangement joins TRBV9 to TRBJ2-5; D gene ambiguous. The CDR3 is 11 amino acids. The germline V gene encodes CDR1 SGDLS and CDR2 YYNGEE. With 2 bases removed from V and 5 bases from J, the gap between germline ends came to 4 bases. DNA for the CDR3: TGTGCCAGCAGCGTCTCGGAGACCCAGTACTTC. This encodes CASSVSETQYF.

The chain links TRBV7-6 to TRBJ2-5, with 15 bases fitting TRBD2. This CDR3 is built from 17 residues. J gave up 5 bases and V 5 bases, and 9 bases lay outside the gene matches. Germline assignment: CDR1 SGHVS and CDR2 FNYEAQ. The CDR3: CASSIFGLAGGPETQYF. In nucleotides, the CDR3 is TGTGCCAGCAGCATATTCGGACTAGCGGGGGGGCCTGAGACCCAGTACTTC.

The chain recombines TRBV5-1 with TRBJ2-1; 12 bases are a match to TRBD2. CDR1 SGHRS and CDR2 YFSETQ come from the germline V gene. The CDR3 is 15 residues long. J gave up 9 bases and V 4 bases, and 8 bases lay outside the gene matches. The CDR3 is CASSLRLAGVVEQFF. The CDR3 DNA is TGCGCCAGCAGCCTAAGACTAGCGGGGGTGGTTGAGCAGTTCTTC. Filled out from reference TRBV5-1 and TRBJ2-1, the complete variable domain reads KAGVTQTPRYLIKTRGQQVTLSCSPISGHRSVSWYQQTPGQGLQFLFEYFSETQRNKGNFPGRFSGRQFSNSRSEMNVSTLELGDSALYLCASSLRLAGVVEQFFGPGTRLTVL.

This clone was seen a single time. The chain employs TRBV2 and TRBJ1-5, with D tentatively TRBD1 (6 bases). In germline, CDR1 is SNHLY, CDR2 FYNNEI. V was shortened by 7 bases and J by 5 bases, with 12 bases between the two germline ends. The CDR3 covers 13 residues. The CDR3 spells CASKPGGHQPQHF. CDR3 in DNA: TGTGCCAGCAAACCGGGGGGGCATCAGCCCCAGCATTTT.

This clone was counted once. The CDR3 is CASSYNLGGWTEAFF. Written as DNA, the CDR3 is TGTGCCAGCAGCTATAACCTGGGGGGGTGGACTGAAGCTTTCTTT. The chain combines TRBV5-4 with TRBJ1-1; D might be TRBD1 (5 bases). The V gene's germline CDR1 is SGHNT and CDR2 YYREEE (reference sequence). The V end was cut by 3 bases, the J end by 5 bases, with 17 bases between. CDR3 length equals 15 residues.

The J gene is TRBJ2-7, the V gene TRBV6-5, with 7 bases matching TRBD1. Trimming removed 5 bases from V and 9 bases from J; junction bases left unmatched: 10. The CDR3 totals 13 residues. Germline CDR1 is MNHEY and CDR2 is SVGAGI. CDR3 protein: CASSMTGTLRQYF. The CDR3 coding sequence is TGTGCCAGCAGTATGACAGGGACCCTACGGCAGTACTTC.

The chain carries TRBV27 and TRBJ2-5; TRBD1 matches at 10 bases. CDR3 size: 14 residues. With 10 bases clipped from V and 5 bases from J, the junction kept 10 bases outside the gene matches. Germline CDR1 is MNHEY and CDR2 is SMNVEV (reference sequence). CDR3 amino acids: CATRDRGSRETQYF. CDR3 bases: TGTGCCACCAGGGACAGGGGTAGTCGGGAGACCCAGTACTTC.

This clone was counted a single time. This chain links TRBV27 with TRBJ1-2, with D hard to call. The germline gives CDR1 MNHEY, CDR2 SMNVEV (reference sequence). The V end was cut by 5 bases, the J end by 4 bases, with 17 bases between. The CDR3 runs 15 residues. The CDR3 DNA is TGTGCCAGCAGTCGAGAGGGCCTCCCTCTCTATGGCTACACCTTC. Translating it yields CASSREGLPLYGYTF.

This clone came up many times. The V call is TRBV7-3, the J call TRBJ2-4, with D perhaps TRBD1 (8 bases). This CDR3 contains 14 residues. The V end lost 3 bases, the J end lost 9 bases, and 15 bases lay between the germline ends. The germline V gene encodes CDR1 SGHTA and CDR2 FQGTGA. CDR3 loop: CASSLTGEGGIQYF. The CDR3 DNA sequence: TGTGCCAGCAGCTTGACAGGGGAGGGTGGCATTCAGTACTTC.

The genes are TRBV7-9 and TRBJ1-1; D is unclear. Germline loops: CDR1 SEHNR, CDR2 FQNEAQ (reference sequence). With 3 bases removed from V and 0 bases from J, the gap between germline ends came to 8 bases. The length of the CDR3 is 14 residues. Written as DNA, the CDR3 is TGTGCCAGCAGCTTGTCAGCGATGAACACTGAAGCTTTCTTT. The encoded protein is CASSLSAMNTEAFF.

The genes are TRBV7-9 and TRBJ1-4; weak D call: TRBD1 (6 bases). The V gene's germline CDR1 is SEHNR and CDR2 FQNEAQ (reference sequence). The CDR3 is 18 residues long. The V end was cut by 1 base, the J end by 5 bases, with 20 bases between. CDR3 DNA sequence: TGTGCCAGCAGCTTAGGGCCCTCCGGGGGGCGCTTGAATGAAAAACTGTTTTTT. Protein sequence: CASSLGPSGGRLNEKLFF.

V gene TRBV2 combines with J gene TRBJ1-6; 9 bases are a match to TRBD1. The CDR3 runs to 14 residues. The V and J ends lost 5 bases and 7 bases, in that order; junction bases with no gene match: 3. Germline V gene lookup returns CDR1 SNHLY and CDR2 FYNNEI. For the CDR3, the DNA is TGTGCCAGCAGTTGGGGGACAGGGAATTCACCCCTCCACTTT. As protein: CASSWGTGNSPLHF.

This rearrangement joins TRBV19 to TRBJ1-6; D is perhaps TRBD1 (5 bases). Germline assignment: CDR1 LNHDA and CDR2 SQIVND (reference sequence). Between the trimmed V and J ends, which lost 9 bases and 2 bases, there was a span of 17 bases. CDR3 size: 16 residues. CDR3 region: CASRQISNTYNSPLHF. Written as DNA, the CDR3 is TGTGCCAGCCGACAGATATCAAACACCTATAATTCACCCCTCCACTTT.

The chain is built from TRBV6-4 and TRBJ2-1, with 8 bases lining up with TRBD1. This CDR3 is 15 amino acids long. The V segment lost 1 base and the J segment 7 bases; nucleotides outside the gene matches: 6. Germline CDR1 reads MRHNA; CDR2 reads SNTAGT. CDR3 loop: CASSDLGQGMNEQFF. CDR3 DNA sequence: TGTGCCAGCAGTGACTTAGGACAGGGTATGAATGAGCAGTTCTTC.

The chain recombines TRBV27 with TRBJ2-7, with 8 positions matching TRBD2. The CDR3 has 15 amino acids. With V trimmed by 3 bases and J by 1 base, 5 bases remained unmatched. From germline, CDR1 is MNHEY and CDR2 SMNVEV (reference sequence). CDR3 residues: CASSFGGGPSYEQYF. The CDR3 region has the DNA TGTGCCAGCAGTTTTGGCGGGGGGCCATCCTACGAGCAGTACTTC.

The chain employs TRBV27 and TRBJ1-1; 8 bases line up with TRBD1. The germline CDR1 and CDR2 sequences are MNHEY and SMNVEV (reference sequence). The CDR3 totals 18 residues. The junction had 20 bases not matched to a gene; V was cut back by 6 bases and J by 5 bases. The CDR3 DNA reads as TGTGCCAGCAGCCCTCCCAGTCCACAGGGGGTAGTATGGACTGAAGCTTTCTTT. This translates into CASSPPSPQGVVWTEAFF.

The chain has TRBV6-1 and TRBJ1-4; D remains unclear. V was pared by 4 bases and J by 10 bases, with 10 bases between. The CDR3 runs 12 residues. Per the germline V gene, CDR1 is MNHNS and CDR2 is SASEGT. The CDR3 loop is CASSVGEPKLFF. The CDR3 DNA reads as TGTGCCAGCAGTGTGGGCGAACCAAAACTGTTTTTT.

The DNA for the CDR3 is TGTGCCAGTAGTCCTGGGGGGGCCACCGGGGAGCTGTTTTTT. This encodes CASSPGGATGELFF. The chain has TRBV19 and TRBJ2-2, with D possibly being TRBD2 (7 bases). Germline V gene data show CDR1 as LNHDA and CDR2 as SQIVND (reference sequence). The V end lost 5 bases, the J end lost 4 bases, and 11 bases lay between the germline ends. The CDR3 spans 14 residues.

The chain employs TRBV6-5 and TRBJ2-3; TRBD2 matches at 12 bases. Germline V gene lookup returns CDR1 MNHEY and CDR2 SVGAGI. With V trimmed by 2 bases and J by 6 bases, 0 bases remained unmatched. The CDR3 covers 14 residues. CDR3 bases: TGTGCCAGCAGTTACCTAGCGGGGGGGGATACGCAGTATTTT. It translates to CASSYLAGGDTQYF.

This clone was counted only a few times. V and J are TRBV7-6 and TRBJ2-7, with D possibly TRBD2 on 6 matching bases. Trimming stripped 5 bases from V and 0 bases from J, with 11 bases between. The CDR3 consists of 14 residues. CDR1 is SGHVS and CDR2 is FNYEAQ in the germline V gene. Here the CDR3 DNA reads TGTGCCAGCAGCCCCCGGCGGGACTCCTACGAGCAGTACTTC. Its protein is CASSPRRDSYEQYF. The whole variable domain, filled in from reference TRBV7-6 and TRBJ2-7, reads GAGVSQSPRYKVTKRGQDVALRCDPISGHVSLYWYRQALGQGPEFLTYFNYEAQQDKSGLPNDRFSAERPEGSISTLTIQRTEQRDSAMYRCASSPRRDSYEQYFGPGTRLTVT.

The rearrangement joins TRBV7-8 to TRBJ2-2; no clear D. CDR1 is SGHVS, CDR2 FQNEAQ, per germline. The CDR3 length is 15 residues. The V end lost 7 bases, the J end lost 6 bases, and 18 bases lay between the germline ends. CDR3 sequence: CASTGRSSYAGELFF. In DNA form, the CDR3 reads TGTGCCAGCACCGGTCGAAGTTCTTACGCCGGGGAGCTGTTTTTT.

This clone was picked up one time. The chain joins TRBV4-3 to TRBJ1-2; 7 bases match TRBD1. Trimming removed 2 bases from V and 8 bases from J; junction bases left unmatched: 14. Germline-derived CDR1 and CDR2 are LGHNA and YSLEER. The CDR3 is 16 amino acids. CDR3 in amino acids: CASSQTTGQGVGGYTF. In nucleotides, the CDR3 is TGCGCCAGCAGCCAAACCACGGGGCAGGGGGTCGGGGGCTACACCTTC.